The next 9 T cell receptor beta chains were all read from a single sample in a study of PD-1 blockade in classical Hodgkin lymphoma. Patients all relapsed after autologous stem cell transplantation, and there was variation in brentuximab vedotin exposure. Measured with immunoSEQ multiplex PCR; TCRdb has only the in-frame clones, and not every one. Here the sample spans around 99,000 clones, around 81% being singletons. The sample in question was peripheral blood mononuclear cells (PBMCs), obtained before the second cycle of nivolumab. These receptors were obtained from a human donor with classical Hodgkin lymphoma.

This chain connects TRBV11-2 to TRBJ2-7; weak D call: TRBD2 (8 bases). CDR1 is SGHAT and CDR2 is FQNNGV in the germline V gene. V was cut by 7 bases and J by 4 bases, with 23 bases left in between. This CDR3 contains 16 residues. The CDR3 coding sequence is TGTGCCAGCAACCAACAGGGGTACGGGAGGGATTACGAGCAGTACTTC. Residues: CASNQQGYGRDYEQYF.

This rearrangement joins TRBV2 to TRBJ2-2, with D uncertain. Germline V CDR1 and CDR2: SNHLY, FYNNEI. The V gene lost 6 bases and the J gene lost 2 bases, with 13 bases spanning the gap. The CDR3 contains 15 residues. The chain's CDR3 is CASSKDGLNTGELFF. CDR3 nucleotide sequence: TGTGCCAGCAGCAAAGACGGCCTTAACACCGGGGAGCTGTTTTTT.

This chain joins TRBV28 and TRBJ1-5, with D possibly being TRBD1 (5 bases). V lost 1 base, J lost 0 bases, and 16 bases lay in between. Germline lookup yields CDR1 MDHEN and CDR2 SYDVKM. The CDR3 spans 18 residues. CDR3 region: CASSLSGRDSYSNQPQHF. CDR3 DNA: TGTGCCAGCAGTTTATCAGGGAGGGATAGTTATAGCAATCAGCCCCAGCATTTT.

The chain carries TRBV29-1 and TRBJ1-5; 9 nucleotides match TRBD1. V shed 4 bases and J 4 bases; nucleotides not matched to a gene: 2. The CDR3 is made up of 13 amino acids. CDR1 and CDR2 (germline): SQVTM, ANQGSEA. This CDR3 is CSVGGTGNQPQHF. The CDR3 DNA follows: TGCAGCGTTGGGGGGACAGGGAATCAGCCCCAGCATTTT.

About this clone itself: Other DNA variants within this sample encode the same CDR3. The chain couples TRBV6-5 to TRBJ1-2, with D possibly being TRBD1 (5 bases). Germline CDR1 MNHEY, CDR2 SVGAGI. The V gene lost 2 bases and the J gene lost 4 bases, with 11 bases spanning the gap. The CDR3 is 14 amino acids. CDR3 in amino acids: CASSYLQGGYGYTF. The CDR3 nucleotides read TGTGCCAGCAGTTACCTCCAGGGAGGCTATGGCTACACCTTC.

The rearrangement uses TRBV5-5 and TRBJ2-7, with a tentative D call TRBD1 (7 bases). This CDR3 contains 15 residues. CDR1 SGHKS and CDR2 YYEKEE come from the germline V gene (reference sequence). Trimming took off 4 bases at V and 7 bases at J, with 21 bases between the two ends. In nucleotides, the CDR3 is TGTGCCAGCAGCCCCGGGGGACAGCGGGTTGGTGAGCAGTACTTC. Encoded protein: CASSPGGQRVGEQYF.

This rearrangement joins TRBV5-1 to TRBJ2-7, with D possibly being TRBD1 (5 bases). The CDR3 is made up of 12 amino acids. Deletions cut 4 bases from V and 1 base from J, with 6 bases between. Germline lookup yields CDR1 SGHRS and CDR2 YFSETQ. This CDR3 reads CASSDSSYEQYF. For the CDR3, the DNA is TGCGCCAGCAGCGACAGTTCCTACGAGCAGTACTTC. Full variable domain (missing parts from reference TRBV5-1 and TRBJ2-7): KAGVTQTPRYLIKTRGQQVTLSCSPISGHRSVSWYQQTPGQGLQFLFEYFSETQRNKGNFPGRFSGRQFSNSRSEMNVSTLELGDSALYLCASSDSSYEQYFGPGTRLTVT.

The rearrangement uses TRBV7-6 and TRBJ2-1, with D possibly TRBD2 on 6 matching bases. CDR1 and CDR2 (germline): SGHVS, FNYEAQ. The CDR3 consists of 15 residues. Trimming left V 5 bases short and J 6 bases short, with 17 bases between. For the CDR3, the DNA is TGTGCCAGCAGCGCTAGACCGGGCGGGACCAATGAGCAGTTCTTC. Its protein product is CASSARPGGTNEQFF.

V is TRBV6-1 and J is TRBJ2-3; tentatively, D is TRBD1 (5 bases). The CDR3 spans 14 residues. The V end was cut by 0 bases, the J end by 1 base, with 5 bases between. The germline gives CDR1 MNHNS, CDR2 SASEGT. DNA for the CDR3: TGTGCCAGCAGTGAAGCAGGGGGCACAGATACGCAGTATTTT. This translates into CASSEAGGTDTQYF.